The entry that follows covers one T cell receptor beta chain sequence. A junction boundary mismatches the germline segment, possibly from a read error. This specimen comes from a study of blood T cell repertoires in COVID-19. Study summary: COVID-19 samples, acute and convalescent, were from the United States, Italy and Spain. PBMCs, B-cell-depleted T cells, or T cells provided the cDNA or gDNA that made up the material.

Germline CDR1 is SGHRS and CDR2 is YFSETQ. The CDR3 spans 17 residues. In the source study's methods: Amplification with reference gene primers provided the estimates of nucleated cell counts. Produced via immunoSEQ multiplex PCR; TCRdb's table is partial and in-frame only. From that table come the V and J calls and clone size; the DNA was used to work out D and trimming. Of about 220,000 clones listed, about nine tenths are singletons. This receptor was obtained from a young man who had recovered from COVID-19. The V and J genes are TRBV5-1 and TRBJ1-3, with D perhaps matching TRBD1 (5 bases). Sample: peripheral blood. This CDR3 reads CPSSLGGGDTSGNTIYF. CDR3 DNA: TGCCCCAGCAGCTTGGGGGGGGGAGACACCTCTGGAAACACCATATATTTT.